The next 15 T cell receptor beta chains were all read from a single sample in a study of radiation and T cells in renal cell carcinoma. Time point described: blood 2 weeks post-SBRT. The treatment denotes: 15 Gy SBRT to primary tumor, nephrectomy 4 weeks later. Method: immunoSEQ multiplex PCR; TCRdb's copy keeps in-frame clones and lacks some. The sample consists of tens of thousands of clones, 80% of them appearing once. Here the sequenced sample was blood, taken from a patient whose treatment included radiotherapy and nephrectomy. These receptors were obtained from a woman in her sixties or seventies with renal cell carcinoma.

The chain uses TRBV9 and TRBJ2-6; D is ambiguous. This CDR3 region has 14 residues. Deletions cut 1 base from V and 0 bases from J, with 2 bases between. CDR1 and CDR2 (germline): SGDLS, YYNGEE. CDR3 region: CASSVTSGANVLTF. CDR3 DNA: TGTGCCAGCAGCGTAACCTCTGGGGCCAACGTCCTGACTTTC.

The chain couples TRBV14 to TRBJ2-3; 8 bases map to TRBD2. Germline trimming cut 1 base from V and 6 bases from J; bases unmatched to any gene: 6. The CDR3 loop spans 15 amino acids. Per germline, CDR1 SGHDN and CDR2 FVKESK. This chain's CDR3 is CASSQVATGGDTQYF. CDR3 sequence (DNA): TGTGCCAGCAGCCAAGTTGCAACGGGGGGGGATACGCAGTATTTT. The whole variable domain, filled in from reference TRBV14 and TRBJ2-3, reads EAGVTQFPSHSVIEKGQTVTLRCDPISGHDNLYWYRRVMGKEIKFLLHFVKESKQDESGMPNNRFLAERTGGTYSTLKVQPAELEDSGVYFCASSQVATGGDTQYFGPGTRLTVL.

The rearrangement uses TRBV20-1 and TRBJ2-7; 8 bases align to TRBD1. V trimming: 3 bases; J trimming: 8 bases; junction bases outside the gene matches: 3. The CDR3 covers 11 residues. Germline CDR1 and CDR2: DFQATT and SNEGSKA (reference sequence). The CDR3 sequence: CSASDRGKQYF. The DNA of the CDR3 is TGCAGTGCTAGTGACAGGGGAAAGCAGTACTTC.

This clone was detected many times. The genes are TRBV4-2 and TRBJ2-2; TRBD2 matches 8 bases. V was pared by 4 bases and J by 3 bases, with 4 bases of the junction left unmatched. There are 15 residues in the CDR3. Germline CDR1 and CDR2: LGHNA and YNFKEQ. CDR3 amino acids: CASSPPGLDTGELFF. For the CDR3, the DNA is TGTGCCAGCAGCCCTCCGGGACTAGACACCGGGGAGCTGTTTTTT.

This chain links TRBV5-1 with TRBJ2-1; D gene unclear. Germline V lookup: CDR1 SGHRS, CDR2 YFSETQ. The V gene lost 3 bases and the J gene lost 0 bases, with 13 bases spanning the gap. The CDR3 runs to 16 residues. The DNA of the CDR3 is TGCGCCAGCAGCTCGTCCGGGCGTACCTCCTACAATGAGCAGTTCTTC. Translating gives CASSSSGRTSYNEQFF. Full variable domain (remainder filled in from reference TRBV5-1 and TRBJ2-1): KAGVTQTPRYLIKTRGQQVTLSCSPISGHRSVSWYQQTPGQGLQFLFEYFSETQRNKGNFPGRFSGRQFSNSRSEMNVSTLELGDSALYLCASSSSGRTSYNEQFFGPGTRLTVL.

This chain uses TRBV6-1 with TRBJ2-1; 14 nucleotides line up with TRBD2. V was pared by 3 bases and J by 8 bases, with 6 bases of the junction left unmatched. The germline CDR1 and CDR2 sequences are MNHNS and SASEGT. This CDR3 region has 16 residues. CDR3 DNA sequence: TGTGCCAGCAGTGATCCCGGGACTAGCGGGAGCGATGAGCAGTTCTTC. Protein product: CASSDPGTSGSDEQFF.

The V gene is TRBV6-5, the J gene TRBJ2-5; D perhaps matches TRBD2 (6 bases). Germline assignment: CDR1 MNHEY and CDR2 SVGAGI. The CDR3 totals 13 residues. Trimming took off 8 bases at V and 4 bases at J, with 14 bases between the two ends. Written as DNA, the CDR3 is TGTGCCAGCTATCGGGAGAGCCGAGAGACCCAGTACTTC. Translation: CASYRESRETQYF.

The chain uses TRBV29-1 and TRBJ1-2; D remains unclear. Trimming pared 4 bases from V and 0 bases from J, leaving 6 bases between. Per germline, CDR1 SQVTM and CDR2 ANQGSEA. This CDR3 has 12 amino acids. CDR3 nucleotide sequence: TGCAGCGTTGGGTCTTCTAACTATGGCTACACCTTC. Amino acids: CSVGSSNYGYTF.

J is TRBJ1-4 and V is TRBV4-1; 9 positions match TRBD1. Looked up from germline, CDR1 is MGHRA and CDR2 is YSYEKL. The CDR3 length is 16 residues. J lost 7 bases, V lost 2 bases, and 8 bases had no gene match. CDR3 loop: CASSQRTGGGSEKLFF. CDR3 DNA: TGCGCCAGCAGCCAACGAACAGGGGGCGGGAGTGAAAAACTGTTTTTT.

This clone has a handful of counts. This chain joins TRBV28 and TRBJ2-3, with 12 bases identical to TRBD2. This CDR3 region has 17 residues. V lost 3 bases and J lost 6; bases outside the gene matches: 10. Germline-derived CDR1 and CDR2 are MDHEN and SYDVKM. The CDR3: CASSFRLAGGPRDTQYF. The CDR3 coding sequence is TGTGCCAGCAGTTTTCGGCTAGCGGGAGGGCCACGGGATACGCAGTATTTT.

The chain has TRBV6-5 and TRBJ1-1, with a tentative D call TRBD1 (6 bases). CDR3 length equals 14 residues. Germline V gene data show CDR1 as MNHEY and CDR2 as SVGAGI. Trimming cost V 6 bases and J 6 bases, with 17 bases left between them. CDR3 sequence: CASRPGHTGAEAFF. CDR3 DNA: TGTGCCAGCAGACCGGGACATACCGGGGCTGAAGCTTTCTTT.

The rearrangement links TRBV5-1 to TRBJ2-5; D gene unclear. Trimming took off 4 bases at V and 3 bases at J, with 13 bases between the two ends. This CDR3 contains 14 residues. Germline V gives CDR1 SGHRS, CDR2 YFSETQ. The CDR3 DNA reads as TGCGCCAGCAGCCCGAGGCAGGAAGAAGAGACCCAGTACTTC. Protein: CASSPRQEEETQYF.

This clone was seen more than once but under ten times. The gene calls are TRBV30 and TRBJ2-5; 15 positions agree with TRBD2. There are 14 residues in the CDR3. The germline V gene has CDR1 GTSNPN and CDR2 SVGIG (reference sequence). The V and J ends lost 7 bases and 5 bases, in that order; junction bases with no gene match: 5. As DNA, the CDR3 is TGTGCCTACGGACTAGCGGGAGGGATGGAGACCCAGTACTTC. Translation: CAYGLAGGMETQYF.

The chain links TRBV27 to TRBJ2-2; D is undetermined. Germline loops: CDR1 MNHEY, CDR2 SMNVEV (reference sequence). The V and J ends lost 3 bases and 7 bases respectively, with 18 bases between them. The CDR3 is 16 amino acids. The CDR3 DNA reads as TGTGCCAGCAGTTTTTTGTCCGGACGTGCCCTCGGGGAGCTGTTTTTT. Translated, it gives CASSFLSGRALGELFF.

This clone occurred once. The chain has TRBV6-1 and TRBJ1-5; no clear D. This CDR3 has 14 amino acids. Trimming took off 3 bases at V and 7 bases at J, with 13 bases between the two ends. Germline V lookup: CDR1 MNHNS, CDR2 SASEGT. The chain's CDR3 is CASSDGPSGQPQHF. DNA for the CDR3: TGTGCCAGCAGTGACGGACCGTCTGGGCAGCCCCAGCATTTT.